What follows are 26 T cell receptor beta chains derived from one specimen sequenced in a study of blood T cell repertoires in COVID-19. Clones were read by immunoSEQ multiplex PCR, and TCRdb kept only the in-frame ones, dropping some. The repertoire has 150,000 to 250,000 clones, approximately 94% of them found once; the top ten carry 0.6% to 0.9%. Sequencing was carried out using peripheral blood. These receptor sequences come from a man aged 25 to 40 with COVID-19, enrolled during active disease.

The J gene is TRBJ1-2, the V gene TRBV25-1; tentatively, D is TRBD1 (5 bases). Germline-derived CDR1 and CDR2 are MGHDK and SYGVNS. The CDR3 length is 14 residues. V lost 3 bases and J 5 bases, leaving 13 bases between the germline ends. The CDR3 DNA reads TGTGCCAGCAGTGACTCCGGACATGCGTATGGCTACACCTTC. It yields the protein CASSDSGHAYGYTF.

This rearrangement joins TRBV5-1 to TRBJ2-5; weak D call: TRBD2 (6 bases). The V and J ends lost 3 bases and 5 bases respectively, with 14 bases between them. This CDR3 is built from 14 residues. Germline lookup yields CDR1 SGHRS and CDR2 YFSETQ. This chain's CDR3 is CASSWGVGSETQYF. The CDR3 DNA sequence: TGCGCCAGCAGCTGGGGGGTGGGGTCCGAGACCCAGTACTTC.

Written as DNA, the CDR3 is TGTGCCAGCAGTGAATCTGGGCCGAACACTGAAGCTTTCTTT. It translates to CASSESGPNTEAFF. The chain couples TRBV6-1 to TRBJ1-1; D ambiguous. This CDR3 has 14 amino acids. Deletions cut 2 bases from V and 1 base from J, with 8 bases between. Germline-derived CDR1 and CDR2 are MNHNS and SASEGT.

The rearrangement uses TRBV11-2 and TRBJ1-5; 9 bases fit TRBD1. Germline trimming cut 4 bases from V and 2 bases from J; bases unmatched to any gene: 6. CDR3 length: 16 residues. Germline CDR1 reads SGHAT; CDR2 reads FQNNGV. The CDR3 DNA sequence: TGTGCCAGCAGCTCGGGGACAGGGCTGCGCAATCAGCCCCAGCATTTT. Protein product: CASSSGTGLRNQPQHF.

The J gene is TRBJ2-1, the V gene TRBV30; TRBD2 might be the D (6 bases). V lost 4 bases, J lost 7 bases, and 17 bases lay in between. Germline CDR1 is GTSNPN and CDR2 is SVGIG (reference sequence). CDR3 length: 14 amino acids. The CDR3 DNA is TGTGCCTGGACTAGGGACTCTCTCTCTAATGAGCAGTTCTTC. Its translation is CAWTRDSLSNEQFF.

This clone was seen a handful of times. This chain uses TRBV7-9 with TRBJ1-4, with a possible D match to TRBD1 (6 bases). Germline V gene sequence: CDR1 SEHNR, CDR2 FQNEAQ (reference sequence). There are 16 residues in the CDR3. The germline V and J ends were trimmed by 7 bases and 6 bases, with 21 bases remaining between them. The CDR3 DNA reads as TGTGCCAGCACCACCCACGGGACAAGATCGGATGAAAAACTGTTTTTT. Its protein is CASTTHGTRSDEKLFF.

V gene TRBV19 combines with J gene TRBJ2-2; 8 nucleotides match TRBD1. CDR3 length: 15 amino acids. Germline CDR1 and CDR2: LNHDA and SQIVND (reference sequence). Trimming took 3 bases from V and 4 from J; bases not matched to a gene: 4. The CDR3 DNA sequence: TGTGCCAGTAGTATTCGACAGGGGTTCACCGGGGAGCTGTTTTTT. Its protein is CASSIRQGFTGELFF.

V and J are TRBV19 and TRBJ1-5; D perhaps matches TRBD1 (6 bases). CDR1 LNHDA and CDR2 SQIVND come from the germline V gene (reference sequence). The CDR3 contains 14 residues. The V end was cut by 9 bases, the J end by 0 bases, with 12 bases between. Here the CDR3 reads CASLGHYSNQPQHF. CDR3 nucleotide sequence: TGTGCCAGCCTGGGACACTATAGCAATCAGCCCCAGCATTTT.

This chain joins TRBV23-1 and TRBJ2-5, with 7 bases aligning to TRBD1. TRBV23-1 is an ORF, with its function uncertain. V was clipped by 11 bases and J by 13 bases; unmatched bases: 16. The CDR3 extends over 12 amino acids. This chain's CDR3 is CAEFGAGGKAYF. CDR3 sequence (DNA): TGCGCCGAGTTCGGAGCAGGGGGAAAGGCGTACTTC.

The rearrangement joins TRBV2 to TRBJ2-3; D is undetermined. Germline assignment: CDR1 SNHLY and CDR2 FYNNEI. V lost 6 bases, J lost 0 bases, and 16 bases lay in between. The CDR3 has 16 amino acids. CDR3 amino acids: CASRMEQHKSTDTQYF. The CDR3 coding sequence is TGTGCCAGCAGGATGGAACAGCACAAGAGCACAGATACGCAGTATTTT.

CDR3 sequence (DNA): TGTGCCAGCAGCTTAGTCGGTCACGAATGGGAAAAACTGTTTTTT. This sequence encodes CASSLVGHEWEKLFF. This sequence joins TRBV7-9 and TRBJ1-4, with D uncertain. Trimming pared 1 base from V and 8 bases from J, leaving 14 bases between. The CDR3 contains 15 residues. CDR1 and CDR2 (germline): SEHNR, FQNEAQ (reference sequence).

The gene calls are TRBV9 and TRBJ1-2; D is possibly TRBD1 (5 bases). In germline, CDR1 is SGDLS, CDR2 YYNGEE. This CDR3 region has 14 residues. Between the trimmed V and J ends, which lost 3 bases and 4 bases, there was a span of 13 bases. The CDR3: CASSARGSLYGYTF. The CDR3 DNA follows: TGTGCCAGCAGCGCAAGGGGCAGCCTCTATGGCTACACCTTC.

The chain combines TRBV27 with TRBJ1-5; TRBD1 aligns across 7 bases. The trim removed 5 bases at V and 2 bases at J, leaving 6 bases unmatched. The V gene's germline CDR1 is MNHEY and CDR2 SMNVEV (reference sequence). CDR3 size: 15 residues. The CDR3 is CASSPGTEGNQPQHF. DNA for the CDR3: TGTGCCAGCAGTCCGGGGACAGAGGGCAATCAGCCCCAGCATTTT.

CDR3 in amino acids: CASSISHGEYQETQYF. CDR3 bases: TGTGCCAGTAGTATCTCCCACGGGGAGTACCAAGAGACCCAGTACTTC. The V gene is TRBV19, the J gene TRBJ2-5; a weak D match, TRBD2 (5 bases). Germline V gene data show CDR1 as LNHDA and CDR2 as SQIVND (reference sequence). This CDR3 region has 16 residues. The V and J ends lost 3 bases and 0 bases respectively, with 14 bases between them.

The V call is TRBV18, the J call TRBJ1-1; possibly TRBD1 for D (5 bases). From germline, CDR1 is KGHSH and CDR2 LQKENI. Trimming removed 1 base at V and 5 bases at J, with 14 bases between. The CDR3 has 15 residues. The CDR3 DNA reads as TGTGCCAGCTCACCACATCAGGGAGGTGGGACTGAAGCTTTCTTT. It translates to CASSPHQGGGTEAFF.

The chain is built from TRBV7-3 and TRBJ2-3; TRBD2 agrees at 7 bases. In germline, CDR1 is SGHTA, CDR2 FQGTGA. V lost 5 bases to trimming and J lost 1 base; unmatched junction nucleotides: 6. This CDR3 has 15 amino acids. The CDR3 sequence: CASSLVGGGTDTQYF. The DNA for the CDR3 is TGTGCCAGCAGCCTCGTGGGAGGGGGCACAGATACGCAGTATTTT.

This sequence joins TRBV13 and TRBJ2-3, with 11 bases aligning to TRBD2. The V gene end was trimmed by 5 bases and the J gene end by 2 bases; junction bases not matched to a gene: 6. Germline V gives CDR1 PRHDT, CDR2 FYEKMQ (reference sequence). This CDR3 spans 16 amino acids. The CDR3 region is CASSPLTSGATDTQYF. CDR3 sequence (DNA): TGTGCCAGCAGCCCATTGACTAGCGGGGCCACAGATACGCAGTATTTT.

The CDR3 sequence is CASSQQGANEKLFF. DNA of the CDR3: TGTGCCAGCTCCCAACAGGGTGCTAATGAAAAACTGTTTTTT. The chain has TRBV18 and TRBJ1-4; D possibly corresponds to TRBD1 (6 bases). This CDR3 has 14 amino acids. The V and J ends lost 6 bases and 3 bases respectively, with 11 bases between them. Germline values: CDR1 KGHSH, CDR2 LQKENI. Together with reference TRBV18 and TRBJ1-4, the CDR3 gives the full variable domain: NAGVMQNPRHLVRRRGQEARLRCSPMKGHSHVYWYRQLPEEGLKFMVYLQKENIIDESGMPKERFSAEFPKEGPSILRIQQVVRGDSAAYFCASSQQGANEKLFFGSGTQLSVL.

The chain joins TRBV5-1 to TRBJ2-1; 7 bases are shared with TRBD1. CDR1 and CDR2 from the germline V gene are SGHRS and YFSETQ. CDR3 length equals 14 residues. After removal of 4 bases from V and 9 bases from J, the junction contained 10 bases not matched to a gene. The CDR3 bases are TGCGCCAGCAGCCCTGGACAGGTGTTCGGTGAGCAGTTCTTC. Translated: CASSPGQVFGEQFF.

The chain joins TRBV30 to TRBJ2-5, with D possibly matching TRBD1 (6 bases). Trimming shortened V by 4 bases and J by 2 bases, and 8 bases separated the two germline ends. The CDR3 extends over 12 amino acids. The germline V gene encodes CDR1 GTSNPN and CDR2 SVGIG (reference sequence). CDR3 sequence: CAWNQGQETQYF. In DNA, the CDR3 is TGTGCCTGGAATCAGGGGCAAGAGACCCAGTACTTC.

This clone was observed a single time. The V call is TRBV7-9, the J call TRBJ2-2; 7 bases map to TRBD1. CDR1 is SEHNR, CDR2 FQNEAQ, per germline (reference sequence). V trimming: 7 bases; J trimming: 5 bases; junction bases outside the gene matches: 16. CDR3 length equals 17 residues. CDR3 region: CASTQPLTGVGTGELFF. CDR3 coding DNA: TGTGCCAGCACCCAGCCCCTAACAGGGGTTGGGACCGGGGAGCTGTTTTTT.

The chain recombines TRBV7-9 with TRBJ2-3; maybe TRBD1 (6 bases). Germline loops: CDR1 SEHNR, CDR2 FQNEAQ (reference sequence). V was trimmed by 2 bases and J by 4 bases, leaving 22 bases between them. The CDR3 extends over 18 amino acids. This CDR3 is CASSLSPMTGRGADTQYF. CDR3 bases: TGTGCCAGCAGCTTAAGCCCGATGACGGGCAGGGGAGCAGATACGCAGTATTTT. Combining the CDR3 with reference TRBV7-9 and TRBJ2-3 gives the whole variable domain DTGVSQNPRHKITKRGQNVTFRCDPISEHNRLYWYRQTLGQGPEFLTYFQNEAQLEKSRLLSDRFSAERPKGSFSTLEIQRTEQGDSAMYLCASSLSPMTGRGADTQYFGPGTRLTVL.

V usage is TRBV29-1 and J usage is TRBJ1-4, with no clear D. V lost 4 bases to trimming and J lost 5 bases, with 11 bases between them. CDR1 is SQVTM and CDR2 is ANQGSEA in the germline V gene. The CDR3 runs to 13 residues. This chain's CDR3 is CSVVGAENEKLFF. The CDR3 bases are TGCAGCGTTGTGGGAGCCGAAAATGAAAAACTGTTTTTT.

J is TRBJ1-1 and V is TRBV6-5; TRBD1 matches 9 bases. The CDR3 runs 15 residues. The germline gives CDR1 MNHEY, CDR2 SVGAGI. V dropped 6 bases and J dropped 0; count of bases not matched to a gene: 5. The CDR3, as DNA: TGTGCCAGCAGCGCTAGGGACAGGGTGAACACTGAAGCTTTCTTT. Translated: CASSARDRVNTEAFF.

This clone was detected only once. V and J are TRBV29-1 and TRBJ1-2, with TRBD1 identical over 9 bases. This CDR3 has 11 amino acids. Germline values: CDR1 SQVTM, CDR2 ANQGSEA. J lost 7 bases, V lost 8 bases, and 5 bases had no gene match. For the CDR3, the DNA is TGCAGCTCTGACAGGGGGGGTGGCTACACCTTC. Its protein is CSSDRGGGYTF.

CDR3 residues: CASSSQGNYGYTF. The CDR3 bases are TGTGCCAGCAGCTCACAGGGTAACTATGGCTACACCTTC. The rearrangement uses TRBV5-4 and TRBJ1-2; TRBD1 might be the D (6 bases). From germline, CDR1 is SGHNT and CDR2 YYREEE (reference sequence). The CDR3 runs 13 residues. V lost 3 bases, J lost 1 base, and 7 bases lay in between. The complete variable domain, with remaining parts taken from reference TRBV5-4 and TRBJ1-2, reads ETGVTQSPTHLIKTRGQQVTLRCSSQSGHNTVSWYQQALGQGPQFIFQYYREEENGRGNFPPRFSGLQFPNYSSELNVNALELDDSALYLCASSSQGNYGYTFGSGTRLTVV.